What follows are 31 T cell receptor beta chains derived from one specimen sequenced in a study of T cell changes during pregnancy in multiple sclerosis. The method was immunoSEQ multiplex PCR; TCRdb's version includes in-frame clones alone and lacks a portion of them. Altogether about 15,000 clones are present, 65% to 90% being singletons, with the ten largest covering 19%. The sequences come from CD8+ T cells from peripheral blood mononuclear cells, collected in the first trimester of pregnancy. The receptors were gathered from a female donor with multiple sclerosis, enrolled in a pregnancy study.

J is TRBJ2-3 and V is TRBV9, with a possible D match to TRBD2 (6 bases). V lost 3 bases and J 0 bases, leaving 11 bases between the germline ends. The CDR3 sequence is 15 residues long. Germline V gives CDR1 SGDLS, CDR2 YYNGEE. The CDR3 nucleotides read TGTGCCAGCAGCGCGTATGGGAGGAGCACAGATACGCAGTATTTT. As protein: CASSAYGRSTDTQYF.

This chain uses TRBV6-5 with TRBJ2-2; D call uncertain. The CDR3 has 14 amino acids. The V and J ends lost 4 bases and 2 bases respectively, with 8 bases between them. Germline V gene data show CDR1 as MNHEY and CDR2 as SVGAGI. The CDR3 nucleotides read TGTGCCAGCAGTTCCACAGTTAACACCGGGGAGCTGTTTTTT. Its protein is CASSSTVNTGELFF.

The rearrangement links TRBV6-1 to TRBJ2-5; 8 bases align to TRBD2. This CDR3 region has 14 residues. Trimming cost V 6 bases and J 4 bases; bases outside gene matches: 7. Germline-derived CDR1 and CDR2 are MNHNS and SASEGT. CDR3 amino acids: CASRVSLAGETQYF. The CDR3, as DNA: TGTGCCAGCAGGGTGTCCCTAGCGGGAGAGACCCAGTACTTC.

The chain combines TRBV19 with TRBJ2-7; 7 nucleotides match TRBD2. CDR1 and CDR2 (germline): LNHDA, SQIVND (reference sequence). Unmatched junction bases numbered 6, after V lost 7 bases and J lost 9 bases. CDR3 size: 11 residues. The CDR3, as DNA: TGTGCCAGTAAGAGGGAGGGTTTGCAGTACTTC. It is translated as CASKREGLQYF.

J is TRBJ2-5 and V is TRBV28; 12 bases map to TRBD2. This CDR3 region has 17 residues. The V gene's germline CDR1 is MDHEN and CDR2 SYDVKM. Trimming cost V 5 bases and J 5 bases; bases outside gene matches: 12. The chain's CDR3 is CASSEETSGSRSETQYF. Here the CDR3 DNA reads TGTGCCAGCAGTGAGGAGACTAGCGGGAGTAGATCGGAGACCCAGTACTTC.

V usage is TRBV21-1 and J usage is TRBJ1-5. TRBV21-1 is a pseudogene locus. The CDR3 extends over 18 amino acids. The CDR3 region is CASSKMRGGVGSNQPQHF. In nucleotides, the CDR3 is TGTGCCAGCAGCAAAATGAGGGGGGGGGTAGGGAGCAATCAGCCCCAGCATTTT.

The chain links TRBV28 to TRBJ2-2; tentative D call: TRBD1 (6 bases). CDR3 length: 15 amino acids. V was pared by 5 bases and J by 6 bases, with 16 bases between. Germline V gene sequence: CDR1 MDHEN, CDR2 SYDVKM. The CDR3 nucleotides are TGTGCCAGCAGTCTAGGACAGATCGAGTCCGGGGAGCTGTTTTTT. Protein sequence: CASSLGQIESGELFF.

This chain connects TRBV2 to TRBJ2-7, with a tentative D call TRBD2 (6 bases). V dropped 4 bases and J dropped 2 bases, with 6 bases sitting between them. The CDR3 runs 12 residues. From germline, CDR1 is SNHLY and CDR2 FYNNEI. The CDR3, as DNA: TGTGCCAGCAGTGGGGGGGCCTACGAGCAGTACTTC. It is translated as CASSGGAYEQYF.

The chain combines TRBV9 with TRBJ2-1, with a tentative D call TRBD1 (5 bases). The CDR3 runs to 15 residues. The V end was cut by 0 bases, the J end by 9 bases, with 16 bases between. The germline V gene has CDR1 SGDLS and CDR2 YYNGEE. CDR3 bases: TGTGCCAGCAGCGTAGGGGGCGGTCCCACAAGTGAGCAGTTCTTC. It encodes CASSVGGGPTSEQFF.

The chain has TRBV27 and TRBJ1-6, with a weak D call TRBD1 (5 bases). Germline V lookup: CDR1 MNHEY, CDR2 SMNVEV (reference sequence). Trimming removed 9 bases at V and 0 bases at J, with 9 bases between. The CDR3 is 14 amino acids. CDR3 region: CARQGSSYNSPLHF. As DNA, the CDR3 is TGTGCCAGGCAGGGTAGCTCCTATAATTCACCCCTCCACTTT.

The rearrangement links TRBV19 to TRBJ2-1; D may be TRBD1 (7 bases). Per germline, CDR1 LNHDA and CDR2 SQIVND (reference sequence). The CDR3 consists of 15 residues. V was cut by 8 bases and J by 2 bases, with 16 bases left in between. CDR3 coding DNA: TGTGCCAGTCGGTGGCGGGACAGTACCTACAATGAGCAGTTCTTC. It translates to CASRWRDSTYNEQFF.

The V and J genes are TRBV5-1 and TRBJ2-5; D is possibly TRBD1 (6 bases). CDR3 length: 14 amino acids. Germline V gene sequence: CDR1 SGHRS, CDR2 YFSETQ. Trimming removed 4 bases from V and 1 base from J, with 11 bases in between. The CDR3 sequence: CASSLQGAQETQYF. Here the CDR3 DNA reads TGCGCCAGCAGCCTACAGGGTGCCCAAGAGACCCAGTACTTC.

The J gene is TRBJ2-2, the V gene TRBV28; TRBD1 agrees at 9 bases. The ends lost 6 bases at V and 7 bases at J; junction bases unmatched: 6. The CDR3 runs 14 residues. Germline CDR1 reads MDHEN; CDR2 reads SYDVKM. CDR3 nucleotides: TGTGCCAGCAGAGGGACAGGGTTTGGCGGGGAGCTGTTTTTT. Translated, it gives CASRGTGFGGELFF.

The CDR3 bases are TGTGCCAGTAGTAGCGGGGACGTCACCGGGGAGCTGTTTTTT. It translates to CASSSGDVTGELFF. This sequence joins TRBV19 and TRBJ2-2; a weak D match, TRBD2 (6 bases). CDR1 and CDR2 (germline): LNHDA, SQIVND (reference sequence). V gave up 4 bases and J gave up 4 bases, with 10 bases separating them. CDR3 length: 14 amino acids.

This chain links TRBV7-6 with TRBJ2-3; perhaps TRBD2 as D (5 bases). Trimming took off 1 base at V and 0 bases at J, with 11 bases between the two ends. Germline V lookup: CDR1 SGHVS, CDR2 FNYEAQ. The CDR3 runs 16 residues. CDR3 in amino acids: CASSLEADTSTDTQYF. The CDR3 nucleotides read TGTGCCAGCAGCTTAGAAGCGGATACTAGCACAGATACGCAGTATTTT.

This chain uses TRBV7-9 with TRBJ1-1; maybe TRBD1 (5 bases). Trimming left V 2 bases short and J 1 base short, with 5 bases between. CDR1 is SEHNR, CDR2 FQNEAQ, per germline (reference sequence). The CDR3 extends over 13 amino acids. CDR3 sequence (DNA): TGTGCCAGCAGCTTACAGGGGAACACTGAAGCTTTCTTT. Translated, it gives CASSLQGNTEAFF.

The chain has TRBV27 and TRBJ2-7, with a weak D call TRBD2 (5 bases). Trimming took off 2 bases at V and 1 base at J, with 12 bases between the two ends. This CDR3 contains 15 residues. CDR1 is MNHEY and CDR2 is SMNVEV in the germline V gene (reference sequence). The CDR3 DNA is TGTGCCAGCAGTTTAGGGAGAAGCCCGTCCTACGAGCAGTACTTC. Translating it yields CASSLGRSPSYEQYF.

In DNA form, the CDR3 reads TGTGCCAGCAGCTTAGGGTTTTGGACAGGGCGGACTGAAGCTTTCTTT. Translated: CASSLGFWTGRTEAFF. The V gene is TRBV7-8, the J gene TRBJ1-1; 8 bases line up with TRBD1. The junction had 9 bases not matched to a gene; V was cut back by 1 base and J by 5 bases. This CDR3 spans 16 amino acids. Per the germline V gene, CDR1 is SGHVS and CDR2 is FQNEAQ.

The rearrangement joins TRBV2 to TRBJ2-5; TRBD2 matches 7 bases. The J segment lost 1 base and the V segment lost 6 bases, leaving 5 bases of the junction unmatched. Germline V gene sequence: CDR1 SNHLY, CDR2 FYNNEI. This CDR3 comprises 14 residues. The CDR3 sequence is CASSPPGGQETQYF. DNA of the CDR3: TGTGCCAGCAGCCCTCCGGGGGGCCAAGAGACCCAGTACTTC. The variable domain in full, with the rest retrieved from reference TRBV2 and TRBJ2-5, is EPEVTQTPSHQVTQMGQEVILRCVPISNHLYFYWYRQILGQKVEFLVSFYNNEISEKSEIFDDQFSVERPDGSNFTLKIRSTKLEDSAMYFCASSPPGGQETQYFGPGTRLLVL.

This chain connects TRBV4-2 to TRBJ2-1; 7 bases fit TRBD2. V lost 1 base and J lost 5; bases outside the gene matches: 8. The CDR3 length is 16 residues. Germline lookup yields CDR1 LGHNA and CDR2 YNFKEQ. CDR3 in DNA: TGTGCCAGCAGCCAAGTCCTGGGGGGGGATAACAATGAGCAGTTCTTC. Translated: CASSQVLGGDNNEQFF.

The J gene is TRBJ2-7, the V gene TRBV5-4; 9 bases map to TRBD1. The trim removed 4 bases at V and 1 base at J, leaving 9 bases unmatched. This CDR3 has 16 amino acids. Per germline, CDR1 SGHNT and CDR2 YYREEE (reference sequence). The CDR3 bases are TGTGCCAGCAGCCCCCAGGACAGGGGACCTTCCTACGAGCAGTACTTC. Protein sequence: CASSPQDRGPSYEQYF.

The chain links TRBV11-2 to TRBJ2-7, with 8 bases that match TRBD1. Per the germline V gene, CDR1 is SGHAT and CDR2 is FQNNGV. The CDR3 length is 15 residues. Trimming cost V 5 bases and J 4 bases; bases outside gene matches: 10. The chain's CDR3 is CASSPETGAMYEQYF. The CDR3 DNA is TGTGCCAGCAGCCCCGAGACAGGGGCAATGTACGAGCAGTACTTC.

This rearrangement joins TRBV19 to TRBJ2-3; D ambiguous. CDR3 size: 10 residues. Trimming removed 9 bases at V and 5 bases at J, with 6 bases between. CDR1 and CDR2 from the germline V gene are LNHDA and SQIVND (reference sequence). CDR3 nucleotides: TGTGCCAGCTCCGGAGATACGCAGTATTTT. This codes for CASSGDTQYF. The full variable domain, completed using reference TRBV19 and TRBJ2-3, is DGGITQSPKYLFRKEGQNVTLSCEQNLNHDAMYWYRQDPGQGLRLIYYSQIVNDFQKGDIAEGYSVSREKKESFPLTVTSAQKNPTAFYLCASSGDTQYFGPGTRLTVL.

V is TRBV7-2 and J is TRBJ1-2; 7 bases line up with TRBD1. The germline V gene encodes CDR1 SGHTA and CDR2 FQGNSA. This CDR3 spans 15 amino acids. V shed 5 bases and J 5 bases; nucleotides not matched to a gene: 11. The CDR3 sequence: CASSPRHDRAYGYTF. DNA of the CDR3: TGTGCCAGCAGCCCACGACACGACAGGGCTTATGGCTACACCTTC.

V gene TRBV10-3 combines with J gene TRBJ2-7, with 12 bases matching TRBD2. The CDR3 is 12 residues long. Germline V lookup: CDR1 ENHRY, CDR2 SYGVKD. With 11 bases clipped from V and 6 bases from J, the junction kept 5 bases outside the gene matches. In DNA form, the CDR3 reads TGTGCCGCCGGACTAGCGGGAACCGAGCAGTACTTC. Its protein is CAAGLAGTEQYF.

The V call is TRBV2, the J call TRBJ1-2; TRBD1 aligns across 7 bases. The V gene end was trimmed by 3 bases and the J gene end by 7 bases; junction bases not matched to a gene: 8. The CDR3 is made up of 14 amino acids. Germline CDR1 and CDR2: SNHLY and FYNNEI. The DNA of the CDR3 is TGTGCCAGCAGTGACCCTGACAGGGATCGTGGCTACACCTTC. Its protein is CASSDPDRDRGYTF.

This chain uses TRBV7-8 with TRBJ2-1; 9 bases fit TRBD1. V gave up 3 bases and J gave up 5 bases; unmatched junction bases: 5. Per germline, CDR1 SGHVS and CDR2 FQNEAQ. This CDR3 comprises 15 residues. The CDR3 sequence: CASSFRDRVDNEQFF. The CDR3 DNA is TGTGCCAGCAGCTTCCGGGACAGGGTCGACAATGAGCAGTTCTTC.

This rearrangement joins TRBV5-1 to TRBJ1-2; 7 bases are a match to TRBD1. V dropped 6 bases and J dropped 1; count of bases not matched to a gene: 9. Germline CDR1 is SGHRS and CDR2 is YFSETQ. The CDR3 totals 15 residues. This CDR3 is CASTPNRQGNYGYTF. The CDR3 bases are TGCGCCAGCACCCCGAATCGACAGGGTAACTATGGCTACACCTTC.

This clone has only a few counts. This chain connects TRBV6-4 to TRBJ1-1; no firm D call. The CDR3 loop spans 14 amino acids. Germline CDR1 MRHNA, CDR2 SNTAGT. The ends were cut back, 6 bases at V and 1 base at J, with 12 bases in the middle. The CDR3 protein is CASSPSGKNTEAFF. CDR3 nucleotides: TGTGCCAGCAGCCCCTCAGGAAAGAACACTGAAGCTTTCTTT.

The V call is TRBV27, the J call TRBJ2-1, with 8 bases lining up with TRBD2. Trimming at V came to 2 bases and at J to 4 bases, leaving 7 bases not matched to a gene. This CDR3 region has 16 residues. Germline values: CDR1 MNHEY, CDR2 SMNVEV (reference sequence). The CDR3 nucleotides read TGTGCCAGCAGTTTAAAGGGTAGCGGGACTTACAATGAGCAGTTCTTC. This encodes CASSLKGSGTYNEQFF.

The V gene is TRBV13, the J gene TRBJ1-2; the match to TRBD1 covers 8 bases. The CDR3 is 15 residues long. Germline CDR1 is PRHDT and CDR2 is FYEKMQ (reference sequence). V gave up 0 bases and J gave up 8 bases; unmatched junction bases: 8. Written as DNA, the CDR3 is TGTGCCAGCAGCTTAGGAACAGGGGGTACCAGGGGCTACACCTTC. Its translation: CASSLGTGGTRGYTF.